One and the same sample provided the 3 T cell receptor beta chains below, sequenced in a study of shared clonotypes between healthy human individuals (dated by TCRdb to 2019 to 2021). For the CD8 naive samples, CD45RO-negative cells were positively selected for CCR7, yielding a CD45RA+CCR7+ population from which TemRA cells were excluded. The library was obtained by the immunoSEQ multiplex PCR assay. TCRdb obtained this table from immuneACCESS and retained in-frame rearrangements with V and J assigned. These tables miss some clones; where compared with another copy, unresolved V genes account for less than half of the shortfall, and the remainder is unexplained. Counted in this sample were about 680,000 clones; about 91% of them appeared once. The ten most abundant clones make up 24% of the sample. The sample comprised naive CD8+ T cells sorted from blood. The cell subset or site label here, explained by the study, means: CD45RA+CCR7+. The source is a man aged 25-45 years in good health.

The V gene is TRBV7-9, the J gene TRBJ1-1, with D tentatively TRBD1 (5 bases). The CDR3 covers 15 residues. Germline V gene sequence: CDR1 SEHNR, CDR2 FQNEAQ (reference sequence). The germline V and J ends were trimmed by 5 bases and 6 bases, with 19 bases remaining between them. The CDR3 protein is CASSPSMRGYAEAFF. CDR3 nucleotides: TGTGCCAGCAGCCCTAGCATGAGGGGCTACGCTGAAGCTTTCTTT.

The chain uses TRBV4-3 and TRBJ1-2; no firm D call. Per germline, CDR1 LGHNA and CDR2 YSLEER. Trimming took off 0 bases at V and 4 bases at J, with 9 bases between the two ends. The CDR3 extends over 14 amino acids. CDR3 amino acids: CASSQDALAYGYTF. The DNA of the CDR3 is TGCGCCAGCAGCCAAGATGCGTTGGCCTATGGCTACACCTTC.

This chain links TRBV2 with TRBJ2-7; D could derive from TRBD1 or TRBD2 (6 bases each). Germline CDR1 and CDR2: SNHLY and FYNNEI. CDR3 length: 14 amino acids. The germline V and J ends were trimmed by 6 bases and 4 bases, with 16 bases remaining between them. The CDR3 reads CASRSSGAGYEQYF. The DNA for the CDR3 is TGTGCCAGCAGATCGTCGGGGGCTGGTTACGAGCAGTACTTC.